This TCR beta chain was observed in a study of somatic mutations in cytotoxic T cells in rheumatoid arthritis. Study in general: Collection of patient blood (approximately 27 ml EDTA) took place right after diagnosis, before any treatment.

Study findings and constraints: The largest CD8+ clone made up over 20% of CD8+ cells in about an eighth of the roughly 60 patients.

The repertoire was sequenced with immunoSEQ multiplex PCR; TCRdb's copy has only in-frame clones and lacks some. The table lists some 15,000 clones, approximately 77% of them singletons. Concerning this clone itself: Its specificity is unknown.

The V gene lost 6 bases and the J gene lost 1 base, with 7 bases spanning the gap. The CDR3 has 13 residues. Germline V gene sequence: CDR1 MNHEY, CDR2 SMNVEV (reference sequence). The gene calls are TRBV27 and TRBJ1-5; D call uncertain. The sequencing input was CD8+ T cells sorted from blood. The clonotype comes from an adult with rheumatoid arthritis. The CDR3 sequence is CASRVQSNQPQHF. The CDR3 DNA sequence: TGTGCCAGCAGGGTACAGAGCAATCAGCCCCAGCATTTT.